Here is one T cell receptor (beta chain) with its context. There is no known antigen for this receptor. The input lacks base qualities; no much larger clone sits a single base away. The data originate from a study of shared clonotypes between healthy human individuals (dated by TCRdb to the early 2020s). About the study as a whole: The cohort included three men and a couple of women between 18 and 49 years of age. To estimate repertoire size and how much clonotypes are shared between individuals, the study performed deep sequencing of blood TCR repertoires from roughly five healthy adults. To increase sequencing depth and limit assay-specific biases, TCR repertoire library preparation and sequencing were carried out by different laboratories using diverse techniques. Leukapheresis yielded between about 0.94 and 9 billion PBMCs per donor.

TCR CDR3 regions were amplified from genomic DNA by multiplex PCR using the deep immunoSEQ assay. Genomic DNA extracted from each cell subset was distributed evenly over all wells of several immunoSEQ 96-well plates, and each plate served as one replicate. For unsorted PBMC, each replicate PCR was loaded with about 300 ng genomic DNA, equivalent to about 30,000 T cell genomes. Ten immunoSEQ deep assay plates were used to sequence unsorted PBMC genomic DNA. The purified libraries were quantified using a Qubit 3.0 fluorometer, sized with a Bioanalyzer 2100, and then quantified again using the KAPA Library Quantification kit. Each immunoSEQ 96-well plate was sequenced on its own single-read 150-cycle Illumina NextSeq 550 flow cell. The source study handled its data this way. The immunoSEQ output contained only junctional sequences without quality scores, so filtering could not match that applied to full-length reads. Sequences were annotated with PyIR, a Python wrapper for IgBLAST v1.9, using IMGT germline references to assign V/J genes and CDR3. Any read was removed if the V/J assignment was weak (E-value above 1e-6), the CDR3 was missing, or the read contained stop codons, out-of-frame junctions, or ambiguous translated residues. A V3J clonotype was defined by an identical inferred V gene, J gene, and CDR3 amino acid sequence. The percentage overlap between two repertoires was calculated by dividing the number of shared unique clonotypes by the size of the smaller repertoire. Richness of each repertoire was evaluated using RTK rarefaction, the Chao1 estimator, and Recon v2.1 estimates of unobserved clonotypes. TCRdb stores this immuneACCESS table with in-frame sequences only. Part of the clones is absent; in the studies checked, under half of the shortfall reflects unresolved V genes, and no reason is known for the rest. Clone size and V and J calls were adopted from that table, with D and trimming inferred from the DNA. The sample yields about 600,000 clones; roughly four fifths were counted once. Jointly, the top ten make up about 12% of the sample.

The donors were healthy, HIV-negative adults with no recently reported acute infections or vaccinations. Every donor was a Caucasian adult living in Nashville, Tennessee, USA. For unsorted samples, 100 million or so PBMCs were counted, and genomic DNA was extracted using the QIAamp DNA Blood Mini kit. Blood was obtained by leukapheresis, after which PBMCs were separated by Ficoll-Histopaque density gradient centrifugation and cryopreserved in liquid nitrogen vapor phase. The investigation overall reported the following: Sampling was limited to blood, and TCR repertoires in tissue likely differ from TCR repertoires in blood. Pairwise subsampling led to the expectation that sequencing depth would affect the degree of clonotype sharing among donors. The genetic and exposure-history diversity represented was limited by the small number of donors.

The germline V gene (reference sequence) provides CDR1 GTSNPN and CDR2 SVGIG. The CDR3 goes from the cysteine to the phenylalanine over 14 residues. Solely the CDR3 DNA is kept, with 42 bases framed from the first base. The sequencing sample was made of PBMCs. The rearrangement joined TRBV30 to TRBJ2-5, with the D gene uncertain. The better agreement between TRBJ2-7 and the DNA end casts doubt on the J call. This receptor was taken from a woman aged 40 to 50 in good health. Some clones in this sample may be carry-over from other donors' samples. The CDR3 here reads CAWSVMGPIGEQYF. The DNA reads as follows: TGTGCCTGGAGTGTAATGGGCCCTATCGGCGAGCAGTACTTC.